The sequence of this TCR beta chain was determined in a study of PD-L1 blockade in urothelial cancer. Turning to the study itself: Atezolizumab was started by patients at some point between 2013 and 2014 at 1,200 mg intravenously every 3 weeks. Samples of blood were analyzed 3 weeks (second dose) and 6 weeks after treatment start.

Assay: immunoSEQ multiplex PCR; the TCRdb copy retains only in-frame clones and omits some. Counted here are approximately 110,000 clones, under 95% occurring once; the ten biggest clones make up around 4%. Time point given: peripheral blood 6 weeks after treatment start. Pretreatment sampling and on-treatment sampling together yielded between 1 and 8 samples for each patient. The clonotype originates from a man aged 55 to 70 with urothelial cancer. This material consisted of PBMCs, taken around atezolizumab (anti-PD-L1) treatment.

CDR3 bases: TGTGCCAGCAGCAAATATCCCGGGACTAGCGGGAGGAAAAACAATGAGCAGTTCTTC. It specifies CASSKYPGTSGRKNNEQFF. The chain is built from TRBV21-1 and TRBJ2-1; the D call of TRBD2 is as the table states it, not checked on the DNA. TRBV21-1 is listed as a pseudogene. CDR3 size: 19 residues.